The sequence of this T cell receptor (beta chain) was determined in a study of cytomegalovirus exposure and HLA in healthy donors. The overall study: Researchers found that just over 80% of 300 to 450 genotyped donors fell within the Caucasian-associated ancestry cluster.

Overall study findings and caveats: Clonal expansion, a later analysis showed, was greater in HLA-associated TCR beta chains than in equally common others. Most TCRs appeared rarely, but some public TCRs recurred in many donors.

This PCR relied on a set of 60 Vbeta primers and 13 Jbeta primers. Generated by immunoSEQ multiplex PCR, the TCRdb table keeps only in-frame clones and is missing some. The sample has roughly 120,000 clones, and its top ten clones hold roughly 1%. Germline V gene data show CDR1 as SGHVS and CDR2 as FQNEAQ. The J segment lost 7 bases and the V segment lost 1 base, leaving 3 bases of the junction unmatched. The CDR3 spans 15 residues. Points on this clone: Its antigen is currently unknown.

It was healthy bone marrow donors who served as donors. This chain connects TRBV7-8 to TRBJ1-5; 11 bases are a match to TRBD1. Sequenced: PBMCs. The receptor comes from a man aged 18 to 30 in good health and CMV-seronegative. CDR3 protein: CASSLGTGGGQPQHF. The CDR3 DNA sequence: TGTGCCAGCAGCTTAGGGACAGGGGGCGGGCAGCCCCAGCATTTT.